Below, one T cell receptor beta chain is given with its context. Its antigen remains unknown. V was pared by 0 bases and J by 0 bases, with 6 bases between. The CDR3 length is 14 residues. Per germline, CDR1 KGHSH and CDR2 LQKENI. The entry originates in a study of cytomegalovirus exposure and HLA in healthy donors. Study results and limitations: Most TCR sequences proved rare, with some public TCRs found in many donors. In presence/absence analyses, roughly uniform sequencing depth across donors was assumed.

In the PCR, 60 Vbeta and 13 Jbeta primers were used. TCRdb keeps only in-frame clones here, not all; method: immunoSEQ multiplex PCR. The sample lists about 97,000 clones, 81% seen once, with 5.2% in the top ten. Donors in the study were healthy people who gave bone marrow. This sequence was found in a man in his forties in good health and CMV-seropositive. The material sequenced was PBMCs. The chain couples TRBV18 to TRBJ2-7; D is unclear. DNA of the CDR3: TGTGCCAGCTCACCACCCACGGGCTCCTACGAGCAGTACTTC. Its translation is CASSPPTGSYEQYF.